This T cell receptor (beta chain) is from a study of response to subunit inactivated influenza vaccine. Study-wide findings and caveats: Authors suggested few new T cells are recruited by each seasonal influenza vaccination.

One entry per CDR3 protein, called by TCRdb with MiXCR from the RT-PCR reads. The sample has some 520,000 distinct CDR3 sequences, about 17% seen once. The CDR3 totals 12 residues. The germline V gene encodes CDR1 DFQATT and CDR2 SNEGSKA (reference sequence). V was cut by 2 bases and J by 5 bases, with 10 bases left in between. This clonotype was detected a few times. What it recognizes is unknown. V is TRBV20-1 and J is TRBJ2-7, with D unresolved. The receptor was derived from a man in his fifties or sixties who received an inactivated influenza vaccine. The material sequenced was CD4+ T cells sorted from PBMCs, taken less than 30 months after vaccination. CDR3: CSARLGAHEQYF. Here the CDR3 DNA reads TGCAGTGCTAGATTGGGTGCCCACGAGCAGTACTTC.